The clone carrying this TCR beta chain was counted a few times. Its antigen is not known. Given the absence of the conserved phenylalanine or tryptophan at the CDR3 end, a read error is likely. The second PCR ran roughly 6 to 11 cycles with a sample-barcoded 5' primer and J-beta primers. The yield of each sample was at least 3 million CDR3-containing paired-end reads. One entry per CDR3 protein results from TCRdb running MiXCR on the 5' RACE reads. Counted here are under 950,000 distinct CDR3 sequences, around a fifth occurring once; the ten biggest clones make up 22%. Caucasian, healthy and from Russia, the donors were aged between roughly 6 and 95. These data come from a study of blood T cells in healthy people across ages. General study points: Lack of knowledge of donor CMV status possibly confounded expanded clonotype changes. Older age coincided with a roughly linear decline in TCR beta diversity per million T cells.

CDR3 length: 14 amino acids. The germline V gene encodes CDR1 SGHRS and CDR2 YFSETQ. The sequence came from a man aged 65 to 79 in good health. The chain recombines TRBV5-1 with TRBJ2-1; 7 nucleotides align to TRBD1. The assigned J gene may be wrong: the sequence end matches TRBJ2-7 better. The specimen was blood. This CDR3 is CASSYRDRSPEQYL. For the CDR3, the DNA is TGCGCCAGCAGCTACCGGGACAGAAGTCCCGAGCAGTACCTC.